The clone carrying this T cell receptor beta chain was counted only a few times. Its antigen is as yet unknown. A 5'RACE reaction primed in the constant segment made cDNA libraries of TCR alpha and TCR beta, and these carried sample barcodes and UMIs. TCRdb called the 5' RACE reads again in MiXCR, with one record for every CDR3 protein. The sample gives around 320,000 distinct CDR3 sequences, just under 20% of which show up once; more than 20% is in the top ten. This sample is drawn from a study of T-cell memory formation after mild COVID-19. Study conclusions and caveats: The SARS-CoV-2 specificity of second-wave clones reaching peak at day 37 remained unverified. The study detected some responding clones in pre-infection memory, suggesting cross-reactive memory joined. CD4+ contracting clones were found mainly in CM and EM, and CD8+ ones in EMRA.

V was clipped by 2 bases and J by 6 bases, with 2 bases between them. From germline, CDR1 is MNHNS and CDR2 SASEGT. The CDR3 runs to 11 residues. The receptor's source is a man in his late teens or twenties who had mild COVID-19 (a few samples of this study predate the infection). Cell type and time point are not known. This chain links TRBV6-1 with TRBJ1-5; no reliable D call. Material: PBMCs or a T cell subset sorted from them (not recorded which). In nucleotides, the CDR3 is TGTGCCAGCAGTGAATTTCAGCCCCAGCATTTT. Translated: CASSEFQPQHF.